A selection of T cell receptor beta chains follows, all from one sample in a study of blood T cell repertoires in COVID-19. Clones were sequenced by immunoSEQ multiplex PCR, and TCRdb holds only the in-frame ones, with some missing. The sample includes 200,000 to 300,000 clones, more than 70% of them seen just once. Material: peripheral blood. The receptors here all came from a woman aged 25 to 39 with COVID-19, enrolled during active disease. Both conserved end residues are part of each CDR3. Fields, in order: V gene, clone size, CDR3 protein. Clone size is not always given. Where it is, it says once, few, many or a class for expanded clones.

v_call: TRBV5-4
clone_size: once
cdr3_aa: CASSLAGGAATEAFF

v_call: TRBV2
clone_size: -
cdr3_aa: CASSEESHTEAFF

v_call: TRBV5-4
clone_size: few
cdr3_aa: CASSFQQGTNTEAFF

v_call: TRBV12-3/TRBV12-4
clone_size: -
cdr3_aa: CASRFAGYGYTF

v_call: TRBV19
clone_size: -
cdr3_aa: CASSIGGAWDYGYTF

v_call: TRBV9
clone_size: -
cdr3_aa: CASSAPRAGGPGYTF

v_call: TRBV10-3
clone_size: -
cdr3_aa: CAISPIAGENEQFF

v_call: TRBV5-4
clone_size: -
cdr3_aa: CASSFGLAVSTDTQYF

v_call: TRBV15
clone_size: -
cdr3_aa: CATARGANEKLFF

v_call: TRBV2
clone_size: -
cdr3_aa: CAFTSGSASTDTQYF

v_call: TRBV7-6
clone_size: -
cdr3_aa: CASSPYLAGVADTQYF

v_call: TRBV5-1
clone_size: -
cdr3_aa: CASSRSGQGGSGANVLTF

v_call: TRBV7-8
clone_size: -
cdr3_aa: CASSSRFGQDSYEQYF

v_call: TRBV2
clone_size: once
cdr3_aa: CASRRDTSYEQYF

v_call: TRBV15
clone_size: -
cdr3_aa: CATSSLGTSGAYNEQFF